This entry describes one TCR beta chain. Its antigen is not identified. The source of the sample is a study of T cells in Graves' hyperthyroidism and ophthalmopathy. TCR beta CDR3 regions were amplified from RNA transcripts. Using the HTBI primer set, a first-round RT-PCR was run on the TCR CDR3. TCRdb called the multiplex PCR reads again in MiXCR, with one record for every CDR3 protein. The sample records around 540,000 distinct CDR3 sequences, about 16% being singletons. Regarding the study as a whole: Blood also contained most expanded thyroid clonotypes above 0.001.

V was trimmed by 2 bases and J by 8 bases, leaving 10 bases between them. Germline V gives CDR1 SSHAT, CDR2 FNYEAQ (reference sequence). The CDR3 contains 13 residues. Together with thyroid ultrasound, orbital computed tomography, serum thyroxine and TRAb, clinical symptoms were used for diagnoses. The TCR was taken from a woman aged 25 to 39 with Graves' ophthalmopathy. Sequences were obtained from blood. This sequence joins TRBV7-7 and TRBJ2-1; weak D call: TRBD1 (5 bases). CDR3 protein: CASSLNLGDEQFF. CDR3 DNA: TGTGCCAGCAGCTTAAATCTAGGGGATGAGCAGTTCTTC.